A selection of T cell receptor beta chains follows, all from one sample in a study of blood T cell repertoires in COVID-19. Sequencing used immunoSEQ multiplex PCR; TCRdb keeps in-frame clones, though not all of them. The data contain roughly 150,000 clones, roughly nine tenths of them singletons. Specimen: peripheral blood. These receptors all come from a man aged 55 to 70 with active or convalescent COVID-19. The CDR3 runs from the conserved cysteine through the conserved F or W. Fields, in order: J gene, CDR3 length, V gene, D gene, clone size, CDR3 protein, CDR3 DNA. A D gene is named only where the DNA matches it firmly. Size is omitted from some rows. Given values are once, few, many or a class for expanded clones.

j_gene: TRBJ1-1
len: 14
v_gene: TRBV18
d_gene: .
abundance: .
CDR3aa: CATPSEDLSTEAFF
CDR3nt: TGTGCCACCCCTTCTGAGGATTTGAGTACTGAAGCTTTCTTT

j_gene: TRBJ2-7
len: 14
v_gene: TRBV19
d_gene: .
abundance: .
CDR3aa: CASTPGQSTYEQYF
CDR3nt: TGTGCCAGTACCCCCGGACAGAGTACCTACGAGCAGTACTTC

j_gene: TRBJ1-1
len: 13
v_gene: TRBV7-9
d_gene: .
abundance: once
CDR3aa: CASSLGSDTEAFF
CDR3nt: TGTGCCAGCAGCTTAGGTTCCGACACTGAAGCTTTCTTT

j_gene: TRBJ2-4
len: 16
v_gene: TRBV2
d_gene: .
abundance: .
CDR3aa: CASSENWGVAKNIQYF
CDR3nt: TGTGCCAGCAGTGAAAATTGGGGAGTAGCCAAAAACATTCAGTACTTC

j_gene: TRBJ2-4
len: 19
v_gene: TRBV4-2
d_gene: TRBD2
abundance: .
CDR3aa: CASSQDRGTSGTAKNIQYF
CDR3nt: TGTGCCAGCAGCCAAGATCGGGGCACTAGCGGGACGGCCAAAAACATTCAGTACTTC

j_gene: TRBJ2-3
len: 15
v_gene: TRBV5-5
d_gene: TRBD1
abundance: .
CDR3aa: CASSFRDRGTDTQYF
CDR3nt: TGTGCCAGCAGCTTCCGGGACAGGGGAACAGATACGCAGTATTTT

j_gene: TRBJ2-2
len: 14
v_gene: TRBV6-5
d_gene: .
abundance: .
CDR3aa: CASRRQTNTGELFF
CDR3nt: TGTGCCAGCCGACGACAGACTAACACCGGGGAGCTGTTTTTT

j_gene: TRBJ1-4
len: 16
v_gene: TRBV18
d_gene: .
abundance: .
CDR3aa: CASSPSIGGANEKLFF
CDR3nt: TGTGCCAGCTCACCTAGCATCGGGGGAGCTAATGAAAAACTGTTTTTT

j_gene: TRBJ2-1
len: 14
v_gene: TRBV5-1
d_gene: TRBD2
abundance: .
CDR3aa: CASSLGVAGAEQFF
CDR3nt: TGCGCCAGCAGTTTGGGGGTAGCGGGAGCTGAGCAGTTCTTC

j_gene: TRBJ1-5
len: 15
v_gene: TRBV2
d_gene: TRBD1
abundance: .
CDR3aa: CASRNRGYSNQPQHF
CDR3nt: TGTGCCAGCAGAAACAGGGGGTATAGCAATCAGCCCCAGCATTTT

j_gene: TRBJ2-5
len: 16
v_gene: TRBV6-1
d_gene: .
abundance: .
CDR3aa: CASSDLHHTTQETQYF
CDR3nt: TGTGCCAGCAGTGATCTTCACCACACAACCCAAGAGACCCAGTACTTC

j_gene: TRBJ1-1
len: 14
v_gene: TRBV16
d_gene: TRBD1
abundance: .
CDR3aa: CASSPLGQSSEAFF
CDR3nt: TGTGCCAGCAGCCCCCTGGGACAGTCTTCTGAAGCTTTCTTT

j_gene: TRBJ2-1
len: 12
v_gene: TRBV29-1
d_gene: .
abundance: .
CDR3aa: CSAEGGWNEQFF
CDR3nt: TGCAGCGCCGAGGGGGGGTGGAATGAGCAGTTCTTC

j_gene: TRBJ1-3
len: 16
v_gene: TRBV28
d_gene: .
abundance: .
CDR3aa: CASSFQGTPKGNTIYF
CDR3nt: TGTGCCAGCAGTTTCCAGGGGACGCCGAAGGGAAACACCATATATTTT

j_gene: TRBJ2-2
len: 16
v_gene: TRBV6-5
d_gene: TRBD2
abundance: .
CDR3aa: CASSYSSGRASGELFF
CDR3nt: TGTGCCAGCAGTTACTCTAGCGGGAGGGCCTCCGGGGAGCTGTTTTTT

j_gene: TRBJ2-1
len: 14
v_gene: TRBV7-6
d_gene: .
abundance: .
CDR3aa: CASSLSGTGNEQFF
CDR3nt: TGTGCCAGCAGCTTATCGGGAACAGGGAATGAGCAGTTCTTC

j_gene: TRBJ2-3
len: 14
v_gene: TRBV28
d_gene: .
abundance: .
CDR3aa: CASREAGATDTQYF
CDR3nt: TGTGCCAGCAGGGAGGCGGGGGCCACAGATACGCAGTATTTT

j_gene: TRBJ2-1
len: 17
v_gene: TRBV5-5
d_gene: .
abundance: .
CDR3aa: CASSLWGRRSSYNEQFF
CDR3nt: TGTGCCAGCAGCTTGTGGGGGCGCAGGAGCTCCTACAATGAGCAGTTCTTC

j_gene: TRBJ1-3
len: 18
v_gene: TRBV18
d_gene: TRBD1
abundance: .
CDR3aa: CASSPRGEGQKIRNTIYF
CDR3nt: TGTGCCAGCTCACCACGGGGTGAGGGACAGAAAATTCGAAACACCATATATTTT

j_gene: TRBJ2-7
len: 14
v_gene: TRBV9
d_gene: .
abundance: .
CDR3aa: CASSVGAEGYEQYF
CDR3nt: TGTGCCAGCAGCGTAGGAGCGGAGGGCTACGAGCAGTACTTC

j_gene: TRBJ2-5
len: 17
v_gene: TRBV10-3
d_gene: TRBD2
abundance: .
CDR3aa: CAISESSPGLAKSTQYF
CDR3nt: TGTGCCATCAGTGAGTCTAGCCCGGGACTAGCCAAATCGACCCAGTACTTC

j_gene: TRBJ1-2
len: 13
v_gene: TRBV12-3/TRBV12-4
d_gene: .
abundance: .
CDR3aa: CASSAASEAGYTF
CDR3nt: TGTGCCAGCAGTGCTGCGTCGGAGGCTGGCTACACCTTC

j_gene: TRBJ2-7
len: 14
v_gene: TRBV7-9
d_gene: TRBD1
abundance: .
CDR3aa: CASSPSTGANEQYF
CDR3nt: TGTGCCAGCAGCCCGTCGACAGGGGCCAACGAGCAGTACTTC

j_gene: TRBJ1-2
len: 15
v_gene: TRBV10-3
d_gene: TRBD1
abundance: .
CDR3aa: CAISPLDRVSYGYTF
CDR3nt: TGTGCCATCAGCCCGCTAGACAGGGTGAGCTATGGCTACACCTTC

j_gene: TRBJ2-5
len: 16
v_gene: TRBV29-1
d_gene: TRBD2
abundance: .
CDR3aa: CSVDFSRGVAQETQYF
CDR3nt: TGCAGCGTTGATTTCTCACGGGGGGTAGCCCAAGAGACCCAGTACTTC

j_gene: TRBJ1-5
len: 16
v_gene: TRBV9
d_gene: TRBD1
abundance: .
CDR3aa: CASSVAPGGPNQPQHF
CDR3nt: TGTGCCAGCAGCGTAGCCCCAGGGGGACCCAATCAGCCCCAGCATTTT

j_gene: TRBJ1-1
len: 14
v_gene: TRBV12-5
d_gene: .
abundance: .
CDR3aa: CASGFRTRVTEAFF
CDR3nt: TGTGCTAGTGGTTTCAGGACGAGGGTGACTGAAGCTTTCTTT

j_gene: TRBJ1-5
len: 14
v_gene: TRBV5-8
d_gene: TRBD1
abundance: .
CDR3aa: CASGKGQGLQPQHF
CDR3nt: TGTGCCAGCGGAAAAGGACAGGGCCTTCAGCCCCAGCATTTT

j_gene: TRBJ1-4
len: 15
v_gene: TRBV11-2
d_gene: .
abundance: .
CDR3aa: CASSLGGLVREKLFF
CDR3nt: TGTGCCAGCAGCTTAGGGGGGCTCGTGCGAGAAAAACTGTTTTTT

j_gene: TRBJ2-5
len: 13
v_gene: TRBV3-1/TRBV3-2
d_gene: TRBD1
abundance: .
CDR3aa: CASTIGQGGTQYF
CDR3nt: TGTGCCAGCACTATCGGACAGGGTGGGACCCAGTACTTC

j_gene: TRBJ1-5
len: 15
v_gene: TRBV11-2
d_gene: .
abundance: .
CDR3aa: CASSGGLYSNQPQHF
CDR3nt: TGTGCCAGCAGCGGGGGCCTCTATAGCAATCAGCCCCAGCATTTT

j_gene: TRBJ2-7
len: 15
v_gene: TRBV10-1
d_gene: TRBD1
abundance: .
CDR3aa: CASRGTGTGGDEQYF
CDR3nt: TGCGCCAGCAGAGGGACCGGGACAGGGGGCGACGAGCAGTACTTC

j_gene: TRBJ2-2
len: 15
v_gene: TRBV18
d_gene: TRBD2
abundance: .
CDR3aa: CASSPPLGGAKELFF
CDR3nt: TGTGCCAGCTCACCACCGCTCGGGGGGGCGAAGGAGCTGTTTTTT

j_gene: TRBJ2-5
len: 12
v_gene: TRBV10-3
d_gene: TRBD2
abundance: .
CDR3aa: CATAGVQETQYF
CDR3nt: TGTGCCACTGCGGGGGTCCAAGAGACCCAGTACTTC

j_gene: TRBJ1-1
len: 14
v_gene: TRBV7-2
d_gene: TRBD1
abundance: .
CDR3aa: CASSLDPGGTEAFF
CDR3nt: TGTGCCAGCAGCTTAGATCCAGGGGGCACTGAAGCTTTCTTT

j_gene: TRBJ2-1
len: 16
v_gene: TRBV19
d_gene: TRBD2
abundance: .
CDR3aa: CASRRPSGSSYNEQFF
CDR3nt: TGTGCCAGTCGGCGTCCTAGCGGGAGCTCCTACAATGAGCAGTTCTTC

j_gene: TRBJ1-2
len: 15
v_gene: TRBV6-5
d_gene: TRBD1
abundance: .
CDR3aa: CASSYSRQGASGYTF
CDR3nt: TGTGCCAGCAGTTACTCAAGACAGGGGGCCTCTGGCTACACCTTC

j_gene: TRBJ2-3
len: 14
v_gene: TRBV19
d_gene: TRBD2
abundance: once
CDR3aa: CATYSGGGTDTQYF
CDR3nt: TGTGCCACCTATAGCGGGGGTGGGACAGATACGCAGTATTTT

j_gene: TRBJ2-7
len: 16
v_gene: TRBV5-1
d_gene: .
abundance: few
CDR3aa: CASSPGRGISSYEQYF
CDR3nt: TGCGCCAGCAGCCCCGGTCGGGGGATTAGCTCCTACGAGCAGTACTTC

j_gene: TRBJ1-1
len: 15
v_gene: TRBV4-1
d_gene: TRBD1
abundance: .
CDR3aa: CASSQGQGPNTEAFF
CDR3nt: TGCGCCAGCAGCCAAGGACAGGGACCGAACACTGAAGCTTTCTTT

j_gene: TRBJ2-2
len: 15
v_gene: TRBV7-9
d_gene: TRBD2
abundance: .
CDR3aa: CASSLTSAGTGELFF
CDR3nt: TGTGCCAGCAGCTTAACTAGCGCCGGCACCGGGGAGCTGTTTTTT

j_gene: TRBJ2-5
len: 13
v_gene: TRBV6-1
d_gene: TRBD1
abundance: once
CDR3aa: CASNRQGEKTQYF
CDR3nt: TGTGCCAGCAATCGACAGGGGGAAAAGACCCAGTACTTC